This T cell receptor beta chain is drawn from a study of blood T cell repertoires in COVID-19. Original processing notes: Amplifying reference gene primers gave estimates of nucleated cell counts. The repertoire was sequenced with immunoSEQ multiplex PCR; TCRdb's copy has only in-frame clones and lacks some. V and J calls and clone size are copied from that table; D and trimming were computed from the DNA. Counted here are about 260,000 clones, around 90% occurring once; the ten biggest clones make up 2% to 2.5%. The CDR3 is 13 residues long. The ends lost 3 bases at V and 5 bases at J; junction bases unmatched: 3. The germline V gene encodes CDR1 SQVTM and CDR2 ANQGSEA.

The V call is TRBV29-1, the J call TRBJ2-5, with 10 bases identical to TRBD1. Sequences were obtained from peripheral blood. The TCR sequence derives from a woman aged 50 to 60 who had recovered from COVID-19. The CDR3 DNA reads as TGCAGCGTTGATTGGACAGGGGGGGAGACCCAGTACTTC. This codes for CSVDWTGGETQYF.